The clone carrying this T cell receptor (beta chain) was counted between two and nine times. Its antigen remains unidentified. This sample is drawn from a study of CD8+ T cells in alopecia areata. On the study more broadly: Tofacitinib was taken orally by treated patients, and the dose was 5 to 10 mg twice daily.

Separation by sorting yielded CD4+ and CD8+ T cells from PBMCs. General study findings and limits: Greater clonality was observed in lesional scalp samples, especially alopecia totalis/universalis, versus normal scalp.

RNA extraction and reverse transcription yielded cDNA as sequencing template. Clones were sequenced by immunoSEQ multiplex PCR, and TCRdb holds only the in-frame ones, with some missing. Seen here are some 130,000 clones, approximately 49% observed once, and the top ten hold 18%. Germline V gene data show CDR1 as SGHRS and CDR2 as YFSETQ. V shed 3 bases and J shed 4 bases, with 10 bases lying between them. This CDR3 has 13 amino acids. The source of this sequence is a human donor with alopecia areata. The sample consisted of CD8+ T cells sorted from blood, taken at week 0. This rearrangement joins TRBV5-1 to TRBJ2-5; no clear D gene. CDR3 coding DNA: TGCGCCAGCAGCTCTACTCGTACAGAGACCCAGTACTTC. It specifies CASSSTRTETQYF.